Listed below are T cell receptor beta chains from one sample, sequenced in a study of Ad26.COV2.S vaccination and SARS-CoV-2 variants. Produced via immunoSEQ multiplex PCR; TCRdb's table is partial and in-frame only. The sample holds around 86,000 clones, 82% seen once. Sample: peripheral blood, taken after recovery from COVID-19. The receptors shown here come from a human donor who had recovered from COVID-19. CDR3s include the opening cysteine and the closing phenylalanine or tryptophan.

v_gene	j_gene	CDR3aa
TRBV10-1	TRBJ1-6	CASSQGSNSPLHF
TRBV11-2	TRBJ2-1	CASSPFTSGRYNEQFF
TRBV7-2	TRBJ2-7	CASSWGAAFYEQYF
TRBV29-1	TRBJ2-7	CSVGTGRSSYEQYF
TRBV27	TRBJ1-2	CASSFQVRAEYYGYTF
TRBV19	TRBJ2-3	CASSTDGLGTDTQYF
TRBV7-9	TRBJ2-2	CASSARDRGTGELFF
TRBV4-2	TRBJ2-7	CASSQTPDPFYEQYF
TRBV13	TRBJ2-5	CASSFGLADQYF
TRBV6-5	TRBJ1-2	CASSYQANYGYTF
TRBV11-3	TRBJ2-1	CASSQFNEQFF
TRBV29-1	TRBJ1-1	CSGQGQGGTEAFF
TRBV18	TRBJ2-3	CASSPIGDTDTQYF
TRBV9	TRBJ2-2	CASSKGTNTGELFF
TRBV28	TRBJ1-2	CASSTPFEGQSYGYTF
TRBV9	TRBJ2-1	CASSVGGLAGYEQFF
TRBV28	TRBJ2-3	CASSDTRTDTQYF
TRBV3-1/TRBV3-2	TRBJ2-7	CASSQGRRSYEQYF
TRBV7-8	TRBJ1-4	CASSLEAPRGNEKLFF
TRBV7-9	TRBJ1-4	CASSSRGSLQEKLFF
TRBV11-2	TRBJ1-6	CASSARQGGNSPLHF
TRBV4-3	TRBJ1-4	CASSQQLGQLLATNEKLFF
TRBV6-5	TRBJ2-4	CASSYYGWETKNIQYF
TRBV4-1	TRBJ1-6	CASSHRDPAADSPLHF
TRBV11-3	TRBJ2-7	CASSHLYEQYF
TRBV20-1	TRBJ2-1	CSASRPLGGVEQFF
TRBV6-5	TRBJ2-7	CASRGTNNSYEQYF
TRBV6-2/TRBV6-3	TRBJ2-7	CASSIRGDSGYEQYF
TRBV24-1	TRBJ2-1	CATSDLAGLNEQFF
TRBV28	TRBJ2-7	CASRRLAGESYEQYF
TRBV12-3/TRBV12-4	TRBJ2-1	CASSQLIANEQFF
TRBV7-9	TRBJ1-4	CASSSRGGSNEKLFF
TRBV7-2	TRBJ2-1	CASSIKRDPSYNEQFF
TRBV2	TRBJ2-3	CASSSGTSLTDTQYF
TRBV10-2	TRBJ2-7	CASIGGTVRSYEQYF
TRBV14	TRBJ1-6	CASSQALSPLHF
TRBV3-1/TRBV3-2	TRBJ2-7	CASSLWDRGYEQYF
TRBV6-5	TRBJ2-7	CASSYSNRVHEQYF
TRBV9	TRBJ1-2	CASSVTHGTGDSYGYTF
TRBV19	TRBJ1-2	CASSGGTDHYGYTF
TRBV4-3	TRBJ1-2	CASSQDWAGKSGYTF
TRBV7-2	TRBJ1-5	CASSLEERKNQPQHF
TRBV7-2	TRBJ2-3	CASSWEGQRGDTQYF
TRBV11-2	TRBJ1-1	CASSFRGGTEAFF
TRBV5-6	TRBJ1-5	CASSSVQGAGQPQHF
TRBV20-1	TRBJ1-5	CSASWDVEPQHF
TRBV6-1	TRBJ1-3	CASSEALNTIYF
TRBV6-5	TRBJ2-2	CASPGAGELFF
TRBV15	TRBJ1-1	CATSRGRGLNTEAFF
TRBV19	TRBJ1-1	CASTRNTEAFF
TRBV4-3	TRBJ2-1	CASSQDRLAGAGEQFF
TRBV20-1	TRBJ2-2	CSARVGGELFF
TRBV4-2	TRBJ1-1	CASSQERDLVAFF
TRBV5-4	TRBJ1-1	CASSRTGRLEAFF
TRBV5-4	TRBJ2-7	CASRPRGAYEQYF